The present entry profiles one T cell receptor beta chain with its context. Its antigen is unknown. The input lacks base qualities; no much larger clone sits a single base away. Library preparation used RT-PCR. TCRdb shows the sequencer as Illumina MiSeq. The public sequencing data were trimmed at Q25 with fastp and processed into clonotypes with MiXCR by TCRdb, which kept only in-frame beta chains. All rows with the same CDR3 protein become a single entry with the most common DNA and genes. In this sample the table shows about 680,000 distinct CDR3 sequences, approximately 15% of which occur a single time. Just over 3.5% of the sample is in the top ten clones. The CDR3, from cysteine to phenylalanine, totals 19 residues. Of the read, only the CDR3 DNA is kept; its 57 bases are in frame from base 1. V ends up 0 bases short and J 3 bases short, with an unmatched junction base count of 12. Taken from the germline V gene, the CDR1 and CDR2 loops are LGHNA and YNFKEQ.

The data were obtained in a study listed by TCRdb under 2016. Material: memory CD4+ T cells from blood. The sequence links TRBV4-2 to TRBJ2-3; TRBD2 fits 10 bases in the junction. The source is a female donor in good health, serving as a healthy control. The sequenced DNA: TGTGCCAGCAGCCAAGATCCTAGCGGGAGATTGAGGTTGACAGATACGCAGTATTTT. Its protein is CASSQDPSGRLRLTDTQYF.